This T cell receptor (beta chain) originates from a study of PD-L1 blockade in urothelial cancer. Study outcomes and limitations: Pretreatment peripheral blood TCR clonality that fell below the median predicted better survival among the patients studied. Greater 3-week expansion of tumor-associated blood clones was recorded for durable-benefit patients.

Documented time point: pretreatment peripheral blood. V lost 11 bases and J 7 bases, leaving 15 bases between the germline ends. Germline values: CDR1 MDHEN, CDR2 SYDVKM. CDR3 length: 11 amino acids. Turning to this clone: Its specificity is not known.

PCRs were each spiked with synthetic TCR analog templates. TCRdb keeps only in-frame clones here, not all; method: immunoSEQ multiplex PCR. Found here are tens of thousands of clones, 90% of them singletons; the top ten hold roughly 1.6%. The sequence was collected from a man in his sixties with urothelial cancer. This specimen was PBMCs, taken around atezolizumab (anti-PD-L1) treatment. The chain has TRBV28 and TRBJ2-7; no definite D call. As DNA, the CDR3 is TGTGCCGCGAAAATTGGGCGTGAGCAGTACTTC. Translated: CAAKIGREQYF.